One sample yielded the 15 T cell receptor beta chains listed below, sequenced in a study of patients and donors after allogeneic stem cell transplantation. TCRdb re-called the RT-PCR reads through MiXCR, storing one row per CDR3 protein. This table has approximately 90,000 distinct CDR3 sequences, around 5% appearing once. The sample consisted of blood, either unsorted or a sorted T cell fraction (not recorded which). These receptors were collected from a human donor who was either an allogeneic HSCT recipient or a stem cell or donor lymphocyte infusion donor (not recorded which). It is not recorded whose cells these are; they may come from a transplant donor.

This clonotype was seen at least ten times. J is TRBJ2-7 and V is TRBV28, with 7 bases fitting TRBD2. The CDR3 spans 11 residues. CDR1 is MDHEN and CDR2 is SYDVKM in the germline V gene. The J segment lost 10 bases and the V segment lost 6 bases, leaving 6 bases of the junction unmatched. In DNA, the CDR3 is TGTGCCAGCAGCCGGAGCGGGGATCAGTACTTC. It is translated as CASSRSGDQYF.

The rearrangement links TRBV6-1 to TRBJ2-7, with a weak D call TRBD1 (6 bases). The germline gives CDR1 MNHNS, CDR2 SASEGT. V was shortened by 3 bases and J by 3 bases, with 12 bases between the two germline ends. The CDR3 runs 14 residues. CDR3 in DNA: TGTGCCAGCAGTGACCCGACAGGTCTCTACGAGCAGTACTTC. Protein product: CASSDPTGLYEQYF.

This sequence joins TRBV5-1 and TRBJ1-1, with no clear D. This CDR3 region has 16 residues. V shed 3 bases and J shed 2 bases, with 17 bases lying between them. The germline CDR1 and CDR2 sequences are SGHRS and YFSETQ. CDR3 protein: CASSYAPGGGNTEAFF. The DNA of the CDR3 is TGCGCCAGCAGCTACGCTCCCGGCGGCGGTAACACTGAAGCTTTCTTT.

This clonotype was observed at least ten times. The rearrangement uses TRBV2 and TRBJ1-2; 7 positions agree with TRBD1. Per the germline V gene, CDR1 is SNHLY and CDR2 is FYNNEI. The CDR3 has 15 amino acids. With 6 bases clipped from V and 4 bases from J, the junction kept 11 bases outside the gene matches. This CDR3 reads CASSTDRAARYGYTF. Here the CDR3 DNA reads TGTGCCAGCAGCACTGACAGGGCTGCCCGCTATGGCTACACCTTC.

This clonotype has just a few counts. One junction end does not reproduce the germline sequence, and a read error may be involved. This sequence joins TRBV3-1 and TRBJ2-7; TRBD2 matches 12 bases. The CDR3 runs to 15 residues. Germline lookup yields CDR1 LGHDT and CDR2 YNNKEL (reference sequence). CDR3 sequence (DNA): TGTGCCAGCAGCCAAGCCCACAGGACTAGCGGGGCCCAGATCTTC. Its protein product is CASSQAHRTSGAQIF.

Many counts were recorded for this clonotype. This chain connects TRBV5-1 to TRBJ2-1; D call uncertain. Germline CDR1 is SGHRS and CDR2 is YFSETQ. Trimming took 2 bases from V and 8 from J, leaving 11 bases between them. CDR3 size: 13 residues. For the CDR3, the DNA is TGCGCCAGCAGCTTTGGTAAAACCGATGAGCAGTTCTTC. This codes for CASSFGKTDEQFF.

The J gene is TRBJ1-2, the V gene TRBV5-6; no firm D call. The germline V and J ends were trimmed by 3 bases and 0 bases, with 9 bases remaining between them. Germline V gives CDR1 SGHDT, CDR2 YYEEEE. This CDR3 comprises 14 residues. The CDR3 coding sequence is TGTGCCAGCAGCTACCCGGAGGCTAACTATGGCTACACCTTC. Translated, it gives CASSYPEANYGYTF.

CDR3 coding DNA: TGTGCCAGCAGCTTGGACGGGGGGGAGAACACCGGGGAGCTGTTTTTT. It is translated as CASSLDGGENTGELFF. The chain combines TRBV5-6 with TRBJ2-2, with TRBD2 matching over 8 bases. The CDR3 runs 16 residues. The germline CDR1 and CDR2 sequences are SGHDT and YYEEEE. The V segment lost 0 bases and the J segment 1 base; nucleotides outside the gene matches: 2.

This clonotype was seen ten or more times. The chain combines TRBV3-1 with TRBJ1-2; D might be TRBD1 (6 bases). Trimming shortened V by 1 base and J by 8 bases, and 14 bases separated the two germline ends. The CDR3 covers 14 residues. The germline gives CDR1 LGHDT, CDR2 YNNKEL (reference sequence). The CDR3 DNA reads TGTGCCAGCAGCCAAGTCCCCGACCAGGGGGGCTACACCTTC. It translates to CASSQVPDQGGYTF. The whole variable domain, filled in from reference TRBV3-1 and TRBJ1-2, reads DTAVSQTPKYLVTQMGNDKSIKCEQNLGHDTMYWYKQDSKKFLKIMFSYNNKELIINETVPNRFSPKSPDKAHLNLHINSLELGDSAVYFCASSQVPDQGGYTFGSGTRLTVV.

This clonotype came up many times. The V gene is TRBV29-1, the J gene TRBJ1-1, with D maybe TRBD1 (5 bases). The CDR3 is 13 amino acids. With 4 bases removed from V and 0 bases from J, the gap between germline ends came to 9 bases. The V gene's germline CDR1 is SQVTM and CDR2 ANQGSEA. CDR3 residues: CSVVEGLNTEAFF. DNA for the CDR3: TGCAGCGTTGTAGAGGGGTTGAACACTGAAGCTTTCTTT. Using reference TRBV29-1 and TRBJ1-1 for the parts outside the CDR3, the full variable domain is SAVISQKPSRDICQRGTSLTIQCQVDSQVTMMFWYRQQPGQSLTLIATANQGSEATYESGFVIDKFPISRPNLTFSTLTVSNMSPEDSSIYLCSVVEGLNTEAFFGQGTRLTVV.

This clonotype showed up many times. V gene TRBV27 combines with J gene TRBJ1-1; D gene ambiguous. The V and J ends lost 8 bases and 0 bases respectively, with 16 bases between them. Germline assignment: CDR1 MNHEY and CDR2 SMNVEV (reference sequence). The CDR3 length is 15 residues. DNA for the CDR3: TGTGCCAGCTTGTCCCTCCGGCAAATGAACACTGAAGCTTTCTTT. Amino acid sequence: CASLSLRQMNTEAFF.

The sample holds many counts of this clonotype. The CDR3 here is CASSGYSHRTDTQYF. In nucleotides, the CDR3 is TGTGCCAGCAGCGGATACAGTCACCGCACAGATACGCAGTATTTT. This chain connects TRBV14 to TRBJ2-3; no clear D gene. Between the trimmed V and J ends, which lost 5 bases and 1 base, there was a span of 13 bases. CDR1 is SGHDN and CDR2 is FVKESK in the germline V gene. CDR3 length: 15 residues.

This clonotype occurred a few times. The rearrangement links TRBV10-1 to TRBJ2-7, with D possibly being TRBD1 (6 bases). CDR3 length: 14 amino acids. CDR1 and CDR2 (germline): WNHNN, SYGVQD (reference sequence). V dropped 4 bases and J dropped 5 bases, with 15 bases sitting between them. Here the CDR3 reads CASSVSGAGDEQYF. CDR3 coding DNA: TGCGCCAGCAGTGTTTCAGGGGCCGGGGACGAGCAGTACTTC.

This chain uses TRBV20-1 with TRBJ1-6, with D tentatively TRBD1 (5 bases). With 7 bases removed from V and 0 bases from J, the gap between germline ends came to 19 bases. From germline, CDR1 is DFQATT and CDR2 SNEGSKA (reference sequence). The CDR3 sequence is 17 residues long. CDR3 DNA: TGCAGTGTACCCGGGGGGGGGAGGAGCTCCTATAATTCACCCCTCCACTTT. Translating it yields CSVPGGGRSSYNSPLHF.

This chain joins TRBV7-9 and TRBJ1-4, with D hard to call. The CDR3 totals 15 residues. In germline, CDR1 is SEHNR, CDR2 FQNEAQ (reference sequence). Trimming pared 7 bases from V and 0 bases from J, leaving 12 bases between. The CDR3 spells CASNPDGATNEKLFF. CDR3 nucleotides: TGTGCCAGCAACCCGGACGGTGCAACTAATGAAAAACTGTTTTTT. Filled out from reference TRBV7-9 and TRBJ1-4, the complete variable domain reads DTGVSQNPRHKITKRGQNVTFRCDPISEHNRLYWYRQTLGQGPEFLTYFQNEAQLEKSRLLSDRFSAERPKGSFSTLEIQRTEQGDSAMYLCASNPDGATNEKLFFGSGTQLSVL.